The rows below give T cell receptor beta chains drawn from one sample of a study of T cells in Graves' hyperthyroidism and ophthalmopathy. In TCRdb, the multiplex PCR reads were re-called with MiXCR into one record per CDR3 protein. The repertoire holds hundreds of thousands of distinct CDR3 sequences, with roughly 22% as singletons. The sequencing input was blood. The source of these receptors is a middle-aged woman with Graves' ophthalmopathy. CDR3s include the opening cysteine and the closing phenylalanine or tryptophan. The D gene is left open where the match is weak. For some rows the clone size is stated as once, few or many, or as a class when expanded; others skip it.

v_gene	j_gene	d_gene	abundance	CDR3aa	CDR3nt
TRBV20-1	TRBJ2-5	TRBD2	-	CSAAGLAGQETQYF	TGCAGTGCCGCGGGACTAGCGGGACAAGAGACCCAGTACTTC
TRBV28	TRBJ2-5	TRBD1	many	CASSFLGTGKQETQYF	TGTGCCAGCAGTTTCCTCGGGACAGGGAAGCAAGAGACCCAGTACTTC
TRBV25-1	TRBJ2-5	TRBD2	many	CASSDPRTSGSQETQYF	TGTGCCAGCAGTGATCCCCGGACTAGCGGGAGTCAAGAGACCCAGTACTTC
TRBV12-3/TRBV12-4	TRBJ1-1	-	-	CASTGVNTEAFF	TGTGCCAGCACGGGGGTGAACACTGAAGCTTTCTTT
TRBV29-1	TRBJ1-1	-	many	CSAADGRGTEAFF	TGCAGCGCCGCCGACGGGAGGGGCACTGAAGCTTTCTTT
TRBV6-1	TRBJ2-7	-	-	CASNEPGLANEQHF	TGTGCCAGCAACGAACCGGGGCTAGCAAACGAGCAGCACTTC
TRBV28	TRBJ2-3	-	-	CASSLGHPDTQYF	TGTGCCAGCAGTTTAGGGCACCCGGATACGCAGTATTTT
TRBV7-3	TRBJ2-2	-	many	CASTAAPNTGELFF	TGTGCCAGCACGGCAGCTCCGAACACCGGGGAGCTGTTTTTT
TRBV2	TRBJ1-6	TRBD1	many	CASNPTGGILPLHF	TGTGCCAGCAACCCGACAGGGGGCATCTTACCCCTCCACTTT
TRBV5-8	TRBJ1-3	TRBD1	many	CASSLDRGGNTIYF	TGTGCCAGCAGCTTGGACAGGGGTGGAAACACCATATATTTT
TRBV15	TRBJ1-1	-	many	CATSRDSGGGWYTEAFF	TGTGCCACCAGCAGAGATTCGGGGGGCGGTTGGTACACTGAAGCTTTCTTT
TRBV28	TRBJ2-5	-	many	CASSSLDQGGETQYF	TGTGCCAGCAGTTCCTTGGACCAGGGGGGAGAGACCCAGTACTTC
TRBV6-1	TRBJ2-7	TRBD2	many	CASSPTGGKNEQYF	TGTGCCAGCAGCCCTACGGGGGGGAAGAACGAGCAGTACTTC
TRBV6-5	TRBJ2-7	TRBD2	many	CASSTRSSGLSYEQYF	TGTGCCAGCAGTACCCGGTCTAGCGGACTCTCCTACGAGCAGTACTTC
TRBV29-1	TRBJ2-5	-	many	CSGVKGSQETQYF	TGCAGCGGGGTTAAGGGCAGCCAAGAGACCCAGTACTTC
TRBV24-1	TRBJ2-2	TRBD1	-	CATSDPGQGYTGELFF	TGTGCCACCAGTGATCCGGGACAGGGTTACACCGGGGAGCTGTTTTTT
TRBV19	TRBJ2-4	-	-	CASSKRGAGKNIQYF	TGTGCCAGTAGTAAACGGGGCGCGGGCAAAAACATTCAGTACTTC
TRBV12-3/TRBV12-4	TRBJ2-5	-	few	CASSPVGGATQETQYF	TGTGCCAGCAGTCCCGTAGGGGGTGCAACGCAAGAGACCCAGTACTTC
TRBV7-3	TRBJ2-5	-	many	CASSPTGIQETQYF	TGTGCCAGCAGCCCGACAGGAATTCAAGAGACCCAGTACTTC
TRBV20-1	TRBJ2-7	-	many	CSAEADNSYEQYF	TGCAGTGCCGAAGCGGACAACTCCTACGAGCAGTACTTC
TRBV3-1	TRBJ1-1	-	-	CASSQVQGSGTEAFF	TGTGCCAGCAGCCAAGTTCAGGGATCGGGCACTGAAGCTTTCTTT
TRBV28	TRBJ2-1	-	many	CASSSHPQRINEQFF	TGTGCCAGCAGCTCCCATCCTCAGCGGATCAATGAGCAGTTCTTC
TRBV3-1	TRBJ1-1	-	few	CASSPEGPTNTEAFF	TGTGCCAGCAGCCCGGAGGGACCGACTAACACTGAAGCTTTCTTT
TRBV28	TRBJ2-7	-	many	CASSLGVIGAREQYF	TGTGCCAGCAGTTTAGGGGTTATCGGTGCACGCGAGCAGTACTTC
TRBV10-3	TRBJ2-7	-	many	CAMARGTQYEQYF	TGTGCCATGGCGCGCGGGACACAATACGAGCAGTACTTC
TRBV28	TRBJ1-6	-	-	CSSSVQSSSLHF	TGTTCCAGCAGTGTACAGAGTTCATCCCTCCACTTT
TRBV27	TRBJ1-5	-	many	CASSWGTEGNQPQHF	TGTGCCAGCAGTTGGGGGACTGAAGGGAACCAGCCCCAGCATTTT
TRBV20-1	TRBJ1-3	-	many	CSALAGPSGNTIYF	TGCAGTGCGCTCGCTGGGCCCTCTGGAAACACCATATATTTT
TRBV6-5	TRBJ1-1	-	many	CASSYNAQLNTEAFF	TGTGCCAGCAGTTACAATGCCCAATTGAACACTGAAGCTTTCTTT
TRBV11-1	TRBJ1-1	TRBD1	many	CASSLAPGTGLATEAFF	TGTGCCAGCAGCTTAGCGCCCGGGACAGGGCTGGCCACTGAAGCTTTCTTT
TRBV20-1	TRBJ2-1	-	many	CSARDYREEQNEQFF	TGCAGTGCTAGAGATTATCGGGAAGAGCAGAATGAGCAGTTCTTC
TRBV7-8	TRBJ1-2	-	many	CASSLVQGGGYTF	TGTGCCAGCAGCTTAGTACAGGGCGGCGGCTACACCTTC
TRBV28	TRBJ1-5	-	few	CASSLLAEEQPQHF	TGTGCCAGCAGTTTACTCGCCGAGGAACAGCCCCAGCATTTT